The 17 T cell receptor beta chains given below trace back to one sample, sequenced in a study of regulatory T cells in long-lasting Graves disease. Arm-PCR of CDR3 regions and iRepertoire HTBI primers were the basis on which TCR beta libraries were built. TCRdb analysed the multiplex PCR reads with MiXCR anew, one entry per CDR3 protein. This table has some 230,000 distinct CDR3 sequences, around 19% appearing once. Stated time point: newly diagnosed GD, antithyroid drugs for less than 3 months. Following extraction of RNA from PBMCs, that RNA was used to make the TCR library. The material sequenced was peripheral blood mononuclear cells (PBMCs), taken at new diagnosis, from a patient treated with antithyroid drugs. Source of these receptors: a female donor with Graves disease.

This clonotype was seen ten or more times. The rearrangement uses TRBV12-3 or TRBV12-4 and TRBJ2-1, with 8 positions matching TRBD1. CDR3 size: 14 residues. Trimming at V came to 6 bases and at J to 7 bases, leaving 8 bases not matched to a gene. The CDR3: CASRLGQGVNEQFF. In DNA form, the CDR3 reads TGTGCCAGCAGGCTAGGACAGGGAGTGAATGAGCAGTTCTTC.

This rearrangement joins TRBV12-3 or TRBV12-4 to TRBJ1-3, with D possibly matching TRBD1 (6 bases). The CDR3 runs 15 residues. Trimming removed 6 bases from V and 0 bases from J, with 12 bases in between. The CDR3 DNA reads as TGTGCCAGCAGAAGGACAGCCAGCTCTGGAAACACCATATATTTT. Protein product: CASRRTASSGNTIYF.

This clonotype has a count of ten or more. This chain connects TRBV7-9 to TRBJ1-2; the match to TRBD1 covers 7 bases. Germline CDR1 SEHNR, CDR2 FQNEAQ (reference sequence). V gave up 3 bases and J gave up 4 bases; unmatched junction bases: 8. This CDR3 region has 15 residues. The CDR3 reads CASSFADRSAYGYTF. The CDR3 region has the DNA TGTGCCAGCAGCTTCGCGGACAGGTCGGCCTATGGCTACACCTTC.

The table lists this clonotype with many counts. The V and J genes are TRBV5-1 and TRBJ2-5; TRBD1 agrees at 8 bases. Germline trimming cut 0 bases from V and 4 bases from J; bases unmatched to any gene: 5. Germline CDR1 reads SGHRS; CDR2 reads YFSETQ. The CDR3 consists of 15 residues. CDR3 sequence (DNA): TGCGCCAGCAGCTTGGAGACAGGGGTAGGAGAGACCCAGTACTTC. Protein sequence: CASSLETGVGETQYF.

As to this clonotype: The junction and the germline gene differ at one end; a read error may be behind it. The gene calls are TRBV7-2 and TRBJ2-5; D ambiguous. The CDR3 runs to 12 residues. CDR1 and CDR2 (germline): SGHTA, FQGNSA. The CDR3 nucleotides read TGTGCCAGCAGTTGGACGCAAGAGACCCAGCACTTC. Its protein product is CASSWTQETQHF.

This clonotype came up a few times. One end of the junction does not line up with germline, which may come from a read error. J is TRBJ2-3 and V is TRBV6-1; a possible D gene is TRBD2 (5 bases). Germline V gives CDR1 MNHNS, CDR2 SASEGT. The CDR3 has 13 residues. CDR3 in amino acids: CASWTSSTDTRYF. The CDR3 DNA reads TGTGCCAGCTGGACGTCTAGCACAGATACGCGGTATTTT.

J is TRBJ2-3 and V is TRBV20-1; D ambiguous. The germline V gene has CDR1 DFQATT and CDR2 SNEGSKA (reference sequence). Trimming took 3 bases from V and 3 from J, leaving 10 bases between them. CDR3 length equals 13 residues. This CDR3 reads CSASPTVTDTQYF. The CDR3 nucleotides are TGCAGTGCTAGCCCAACAGTTACAGATACGCAGTATTTT.

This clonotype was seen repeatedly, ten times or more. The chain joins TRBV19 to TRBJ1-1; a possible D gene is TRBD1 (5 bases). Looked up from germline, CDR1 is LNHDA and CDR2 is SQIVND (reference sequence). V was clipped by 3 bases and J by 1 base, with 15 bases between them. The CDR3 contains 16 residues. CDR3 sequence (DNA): TGTGCCAGTAGTATGAACCCGGGACGGGGGAACACTGAAGCTTTCTTT. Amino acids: CASSMNPGRGNTEAFF.

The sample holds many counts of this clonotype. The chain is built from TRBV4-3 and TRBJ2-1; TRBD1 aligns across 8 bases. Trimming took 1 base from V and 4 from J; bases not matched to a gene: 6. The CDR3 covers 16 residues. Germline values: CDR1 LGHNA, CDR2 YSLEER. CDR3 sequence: CASSQVPGQEYNEQFF. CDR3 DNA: TGCGCCAGCAGCCAAGTGCCGGGACAGGAGTACAATGAGCAGTTCTTC.

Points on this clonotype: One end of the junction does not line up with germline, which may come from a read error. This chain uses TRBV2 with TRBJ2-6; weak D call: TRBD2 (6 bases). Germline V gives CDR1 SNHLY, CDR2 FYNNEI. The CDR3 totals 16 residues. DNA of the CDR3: TGTGTCAGCAGTGGGGGGACCGGCTCTGGGGCCAACGTCCTGACTTTC. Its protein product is CVSSGGTGSGANVLTF.

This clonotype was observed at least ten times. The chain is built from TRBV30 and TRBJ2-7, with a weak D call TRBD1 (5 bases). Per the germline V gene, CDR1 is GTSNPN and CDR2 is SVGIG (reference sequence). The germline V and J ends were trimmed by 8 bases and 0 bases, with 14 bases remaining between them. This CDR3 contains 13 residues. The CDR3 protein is CAGYDRISYEQYF. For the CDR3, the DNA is TGTGCCGGATATGACAGAATCTCCTACGAGCAGTACTTC.

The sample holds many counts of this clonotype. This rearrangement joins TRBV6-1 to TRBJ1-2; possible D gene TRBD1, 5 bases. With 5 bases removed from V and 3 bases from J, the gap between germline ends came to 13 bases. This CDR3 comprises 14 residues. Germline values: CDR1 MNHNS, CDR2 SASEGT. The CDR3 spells CASSKAGLYYGYTF. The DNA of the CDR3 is TGTGCCAGCAGTAAGGCGGGACTGTACTATGGCTACACCTTC.

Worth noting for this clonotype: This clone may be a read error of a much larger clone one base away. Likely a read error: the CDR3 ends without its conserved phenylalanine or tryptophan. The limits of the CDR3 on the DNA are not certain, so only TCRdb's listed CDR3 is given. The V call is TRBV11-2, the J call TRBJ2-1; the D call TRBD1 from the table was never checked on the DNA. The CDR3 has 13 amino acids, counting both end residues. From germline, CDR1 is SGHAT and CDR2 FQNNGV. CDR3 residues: CASSSTAGQGLFL.

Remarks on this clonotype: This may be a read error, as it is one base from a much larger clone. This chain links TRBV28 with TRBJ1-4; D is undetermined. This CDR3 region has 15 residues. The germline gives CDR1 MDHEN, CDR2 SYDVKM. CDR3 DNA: TGTGCCAGCAGTAACGGCGCAGCAACTAATGGAAAACTGTTTTTT. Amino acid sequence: CASSNGAATNGKLFF. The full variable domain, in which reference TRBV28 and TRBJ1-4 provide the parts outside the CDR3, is DVKVTQSSRYLVKRTGEKVFLECVQDMDHENMFWYRQDPGLGLRLIYFSYDVKMKEKGDIPEGYSVSREKKERFSLILESASTNQTSMYLCASSNGAATNGKLFFGSGTQLSVL.

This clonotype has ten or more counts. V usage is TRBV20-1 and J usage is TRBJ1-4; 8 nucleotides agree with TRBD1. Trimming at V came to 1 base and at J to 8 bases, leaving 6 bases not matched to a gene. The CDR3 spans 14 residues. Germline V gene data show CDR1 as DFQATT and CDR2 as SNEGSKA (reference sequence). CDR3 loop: CSARAGQVGEKLFF. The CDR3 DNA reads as TGCAGTGCTAGAGCGGGACAGGTCGGAGAAAAACTGTTTTTT.

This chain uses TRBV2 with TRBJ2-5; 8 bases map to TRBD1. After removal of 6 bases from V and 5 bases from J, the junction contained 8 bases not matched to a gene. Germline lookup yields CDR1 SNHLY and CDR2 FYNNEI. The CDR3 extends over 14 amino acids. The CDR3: CASRPQGAGETQYF. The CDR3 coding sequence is TGTGCCAGCAGGCCGCAGGGGGCGGGGGAGACCCAGTACTTC.

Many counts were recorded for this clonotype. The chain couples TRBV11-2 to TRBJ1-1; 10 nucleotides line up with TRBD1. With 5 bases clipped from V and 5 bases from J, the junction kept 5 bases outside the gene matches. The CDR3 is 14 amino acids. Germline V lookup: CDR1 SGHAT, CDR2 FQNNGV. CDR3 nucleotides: TGTGCCAGCAGCACCGACAGGGGGCGAACTGAAGCTTTCTTT. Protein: CASSTDRGRTEAFF.